A selection of T cell receptor beta chains follows, all from one sample in a study of T cell changes during pregnancy in multiple sclerosis. Produced via immunoSEQ multiplex PCR; TCRdb's table is partial and in-frame only. The sample records under 65,000 clones, roughly 93% being singletons. Sample: CD8+ T cells from peripheral blood mononuclear cells, taken in the third trimester of pregnancy. The receptors here all came from a female donor with multiple sclerosis, enrolled in a pregnancy study. Both conserved end residues are part of each CDR3.

v_call	cdr3_aa
TRBV6-4	CASSDSTGGYNEQFF
TRBV19	CASSIETGGYTF
TRBV28	CASSSGLAGDTQYF
TRBV9	CASSVDVTVYEQYF
TRBV28	CASSRQGLSTEAFF
TRBV7-8	CASSSLGLAIPDTQYF
TRBV29-1	CSVERREGQETQYF
TRBV11-2	CASSPVPGTGVNGYTF
TRBV6-5	CASSSGALYEQYF
TRBV6-1	CASSEGSSYEQYF
TRBV28	CASRLAGSSYEQYF
TRBV27	CASSLRTSGSNEQFF
TRBV27	CASRLAGAYEQYF
TRBV15	CATSGDKATNEKLFF
TRBV7-9	CASSFPGNTEAFF
TRBV30	CAHDRGTVLTSEAFF
TRBV7-2	CASSPRGTGGRETQYF
TRBV4-1	CASSQDLAGVEDTQYF
TRBV9	CASSVTGGRHTDTQYF
TRBV28	CASSFSEQFF
TRBV27	CASSWLGSNQPQHF
TRBV28	CASEASSYNEQFF
TRBV19	CASSMPGLADEQYF
TRBV27	CASSQASGTGGSEQYF
TRBV7-6	CASRGLAGSSYNEQFF
TRBV21-1	CASSKVGFNQPQHF
TRBV9	CASSERTSGIRNNEQFF
TRBV2	CASSPGQNEKLFF
TRBV5-1	CASSPGQGMNTEAFF
TRBV4-3	CASSQDFGGQGIPGELFF
TRBV7-3	CASSSRQDSEQFF
TRBV4-1	CASSQDSLANEQFF
TRBV27	CASSSVGARDYEQYF
TRBV7-9	CASSATDGTSGSWEQYF
TRBV6-5	CASSSRQLNEKLFF
TRBV7-2	CASSTGLSYEQYF
TRBV5-6	CASSLLWANEQFF
TRBV14	CASSQVRGLSSYEQYF
TRBV5-5	CASSLVTSTSYEQYF
TRBV5-1	CASSLSGTGDQPQHF
TRBV5-1	CASSPGQGNEKLFF